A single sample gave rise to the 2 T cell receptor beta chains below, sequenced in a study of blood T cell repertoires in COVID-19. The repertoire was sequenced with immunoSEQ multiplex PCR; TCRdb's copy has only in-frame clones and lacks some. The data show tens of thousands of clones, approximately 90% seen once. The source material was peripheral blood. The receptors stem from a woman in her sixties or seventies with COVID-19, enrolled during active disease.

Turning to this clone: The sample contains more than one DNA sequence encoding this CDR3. This CDR3 is CSVERGTGELFF. The CDR3 bases are TGCAGCGTTGAGAGAGGAACCGGGGAGCTGTTTTTT. V usage is TRBV29-1 and J usage is TRBJ2-2, with D unclear. CDR1 is SQVTM, CDR2 ANQGSEA, per germline. Trimming stripped 3 bases from V and 5 bases from J, with 7 bases between. This CDR3 is 12 amino acids long.

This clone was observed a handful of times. The CDR3 region is CASSLIGLAGASQFF. Written as DNA, the CDR3 is TGTGCCAGCAGCCTGATTGGACTAGCGGGAGCCTCTCAGTTCTTC. This sequence joins TRBV9 and TRBJ2-1, with 13 bases identical to TRBD2. CDR1 SGDLS and CDR2 YYNGEE come from the germline V gene. Losses at the gene ends were 4 bases for V and 13 bases for J; bases not matched to a gene: 11. This CDR3 comprises 15 residues.